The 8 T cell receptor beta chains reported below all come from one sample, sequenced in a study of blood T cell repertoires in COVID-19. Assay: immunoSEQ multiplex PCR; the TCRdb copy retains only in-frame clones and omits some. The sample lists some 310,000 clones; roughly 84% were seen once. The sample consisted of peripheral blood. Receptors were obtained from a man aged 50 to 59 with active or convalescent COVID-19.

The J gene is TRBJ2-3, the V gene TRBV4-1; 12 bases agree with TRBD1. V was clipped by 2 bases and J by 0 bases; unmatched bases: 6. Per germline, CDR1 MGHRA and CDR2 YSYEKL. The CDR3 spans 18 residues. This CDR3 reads CASSQPGQGAPSTDTQYF. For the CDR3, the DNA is TGCGCCAGCAGCCAACCGGGACAGGGGGCCCCTAGCACAGATACGCAGTATTTT.

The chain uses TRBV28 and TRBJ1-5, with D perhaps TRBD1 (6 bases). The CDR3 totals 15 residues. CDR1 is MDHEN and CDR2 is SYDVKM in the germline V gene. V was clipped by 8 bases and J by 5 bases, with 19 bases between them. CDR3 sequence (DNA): TGTGCCAGCCTTGGGCCACCAGGGGTGGATCAGCCCCAGCATTTT. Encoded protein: CASLGPPGVDQPQHF. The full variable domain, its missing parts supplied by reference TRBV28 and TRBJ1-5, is DVKVTQSSRYLVKRTGEKVFLECVQDMDHENMFWYRQDPGLGLRLIYFSYDVKMKEKGDIPEGYSVSREKKERFSLILESASTNQTSMYLCASLGPPGVDQPQHFGDGTRLSIL.

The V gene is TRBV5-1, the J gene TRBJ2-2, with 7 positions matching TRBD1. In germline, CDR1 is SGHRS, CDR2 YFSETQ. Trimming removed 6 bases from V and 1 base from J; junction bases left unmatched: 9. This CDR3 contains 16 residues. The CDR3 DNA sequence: TGCGCCAGCACCCGACAGGGACCAGGGAACACCGGGGAGCTGTTTTTT. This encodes CASTRQGPGNTGELFF.

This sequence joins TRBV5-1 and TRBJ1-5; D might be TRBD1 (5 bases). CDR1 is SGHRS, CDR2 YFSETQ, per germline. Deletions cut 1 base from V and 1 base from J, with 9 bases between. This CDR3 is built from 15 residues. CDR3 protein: CASSLLGQSNQPQHF. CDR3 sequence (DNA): TGCGCCAGCAGCTTGTTGGGGCAGAGCAATCAGCCCCAGCATTTT.

This chain's CDR3 is CASSRQGRANYGYTF. The CDR3 DNA reads as TGTGCCAGCAGTAGACAGGGGAGGGCTAACTATGGCTACACCTTC. This sequence joins TRBV27 and TRBJ1-2, with 8 positions matching TRBD1. V gave up 5 bases and J gave up 0 bases; unmatched junction bases: 5. This CDR3 comprises 15 residues. Germline V lookup: CDR1 MNHEY, CDR2 SMNVEV (reference sequence).

CDR3 bases: TGTGCCAGCACCCCCTGGGGGAGGGAGGGCGAAAAACTGTTTTTT. It specifies CASTPWGREGEKLFF. The rearrangement joins TRBV28 to TRBJ1-4, with D possibly being TRBD1 (5 bases). Looked up from germline, CDR1 is MDHEN and CDR2 is SYDVKM. This CDR3 is 15 amino acids long. Between the trimmed V and J ends, which lost 7 bases and 8 bases, there was a span of 20 bases.

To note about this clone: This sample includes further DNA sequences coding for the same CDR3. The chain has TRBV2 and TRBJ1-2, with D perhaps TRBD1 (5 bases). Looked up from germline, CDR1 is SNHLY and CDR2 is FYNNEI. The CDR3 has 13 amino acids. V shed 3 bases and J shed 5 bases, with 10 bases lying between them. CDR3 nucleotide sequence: TGTGCCAGCAGTGAGTCAGGGATATATGGCTACACCTTC. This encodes CASSESGIYGYTF.

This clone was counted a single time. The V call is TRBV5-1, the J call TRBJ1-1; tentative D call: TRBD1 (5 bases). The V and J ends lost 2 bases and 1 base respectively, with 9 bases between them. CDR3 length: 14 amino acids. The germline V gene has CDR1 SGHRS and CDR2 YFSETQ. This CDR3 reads CASSFDSGNTEAFF. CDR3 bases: TGCGCCAGCAGCTTTGACAGTGGGAACACTGAAGCTTTCTTT.